These 5 T cell receptor beta chains were all obtained from the same sample, sequenced in a study of OX40 agonist ivuxolimab in advanced cancers. Assay: immunoSEQ multiplex PCR; the TCRdb copy retains only in-frame clones and omits some. The data hold 90,000 or so clones, with around 87% observed a single time. This specimen was CD4+ or CD8+ T cells sorted from blood, taken in a trial of the OX40 agonist ivuxolimab. The receptor set was obtained from an adult with an advanced solid tumor such as melanoma, head and neck, liver or kidney cancer.

The chain links TRBV19 to TRBJ1-2; 8 bases align to TRBD1. V gave up 3 bases and J gave up 7 bases; unmatched junction bases: 16. The CDR3 loop spans 17 amino acids. Germline values: CDR1 LNHDA, CDR2 SQIVND (reference sequence). CDR3 sequence: CASSIGLGPGGDVGYTF. Written as DNA, the CDR3 is TGTGCCAGTAGTATCGGACTCGGGCCAGGGGGCGATGTTGGCTACACCTTC.

The J gene is TRBJ2-5, the V gene TRBV19, with 10 bases that match TRBD1. The CDR3 has 14 residues. Germline V gene lookup returns CDR1 LNHDA and CDR2 SQIVND (reference sequence). V was clipped by 6 bases and J by 5 bases; unmatched bases: 6. The DNA for the CDR3 is TGTGCCAGTAGGCCGACAGGGGGCGCGGAGACCCAGTACTTC. It yields the protein CASRPTGGAETQYF.

This rearrangement joins TRBV6-5 to TRBJ2-7; 9 bases are a match to TRBD2. The CDR3 consists of 13 residues. The junction had 4 bases not matched to a gene; V was cut back by 6 bases and J by 4 bases. Per the germline V gene, CDR1 is MNHEY and CDR2 is SVGAGI. This CDR3 is CASRHSGSYEQYV. DNA for the CDR3: TGTGCCAGCAGACATAGCGGGAGTTACGAGCAGTACGTC.

The chain couples TRBV4-1 to TRBJ2-2; tentative D call: TRBD2 (6 bases). The germline V gene encodes CDR1 MGHRA and CDR2 YSYEKL. The CDR3 contains 16 residues. V dropped 0 bases and J dropped 5 bases, with 13 bases sitting between them. CDR3 nucleotides: TGCGCCAGCAGCCAAGAATTTAGCGGTTTTACCGGGGAGCTGTTTTTT. This gives the protein CASSQEFSGFTGELFF.

The rearrangement uses TRBV21-1 and TRBJ2-3; TRBD1 reflects the table's D call only, with no check against the DNA. TRBV21-1 is termed a pseudogene. The CDR3 is 13 amino acids. CDR3 region: CASNPDRADTQYF. Written as DNA, the CDR3 is TGTGCCAGCAACCCGGACAGGGCGGATACGCAGTATTTT.